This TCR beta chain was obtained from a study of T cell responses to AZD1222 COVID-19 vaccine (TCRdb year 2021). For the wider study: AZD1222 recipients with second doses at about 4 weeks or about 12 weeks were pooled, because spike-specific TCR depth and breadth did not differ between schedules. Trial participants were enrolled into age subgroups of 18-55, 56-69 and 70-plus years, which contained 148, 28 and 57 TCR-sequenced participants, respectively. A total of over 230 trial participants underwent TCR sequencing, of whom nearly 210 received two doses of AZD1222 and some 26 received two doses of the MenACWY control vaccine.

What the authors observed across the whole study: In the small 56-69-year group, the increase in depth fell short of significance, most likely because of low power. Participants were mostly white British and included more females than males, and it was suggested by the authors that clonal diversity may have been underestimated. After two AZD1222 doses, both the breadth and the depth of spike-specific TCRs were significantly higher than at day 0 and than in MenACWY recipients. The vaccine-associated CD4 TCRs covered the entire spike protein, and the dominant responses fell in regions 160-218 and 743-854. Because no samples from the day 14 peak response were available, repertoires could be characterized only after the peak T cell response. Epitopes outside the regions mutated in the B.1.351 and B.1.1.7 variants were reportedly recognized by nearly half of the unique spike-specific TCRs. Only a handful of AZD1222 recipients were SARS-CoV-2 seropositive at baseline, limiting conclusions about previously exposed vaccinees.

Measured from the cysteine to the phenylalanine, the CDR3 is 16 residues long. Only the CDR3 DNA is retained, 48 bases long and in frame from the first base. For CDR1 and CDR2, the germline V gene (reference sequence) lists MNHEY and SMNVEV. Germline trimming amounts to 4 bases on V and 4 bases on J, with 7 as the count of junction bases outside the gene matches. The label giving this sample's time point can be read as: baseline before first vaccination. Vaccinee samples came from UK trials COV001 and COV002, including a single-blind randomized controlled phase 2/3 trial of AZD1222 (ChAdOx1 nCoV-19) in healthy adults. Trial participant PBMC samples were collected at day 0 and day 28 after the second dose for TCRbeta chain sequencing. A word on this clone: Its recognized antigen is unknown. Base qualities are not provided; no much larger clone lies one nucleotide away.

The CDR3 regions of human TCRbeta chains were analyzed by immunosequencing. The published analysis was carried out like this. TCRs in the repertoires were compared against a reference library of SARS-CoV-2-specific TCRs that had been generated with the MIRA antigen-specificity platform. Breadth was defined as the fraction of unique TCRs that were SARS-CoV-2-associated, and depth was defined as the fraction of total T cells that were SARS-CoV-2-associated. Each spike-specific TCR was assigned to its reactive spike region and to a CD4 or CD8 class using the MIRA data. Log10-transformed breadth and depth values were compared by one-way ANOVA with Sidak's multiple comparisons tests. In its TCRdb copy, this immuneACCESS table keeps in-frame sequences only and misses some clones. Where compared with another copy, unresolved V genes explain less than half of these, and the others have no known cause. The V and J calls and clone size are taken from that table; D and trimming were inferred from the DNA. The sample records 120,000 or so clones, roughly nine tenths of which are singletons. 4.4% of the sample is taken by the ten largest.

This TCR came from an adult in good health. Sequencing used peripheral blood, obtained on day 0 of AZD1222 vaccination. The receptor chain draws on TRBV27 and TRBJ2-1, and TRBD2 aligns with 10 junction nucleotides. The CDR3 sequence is CASSSYSGGRYNEQFF. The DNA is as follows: TGTGCCAGCAGTTCCTATAGCGGGGGGCGATACAATGAGCAGTTCTTC.